This entry lists 11 T cell receptor beta chains sequenced from one sample in a study. In TCRdb, the 5' RACE reads were re-called with MiXCR into one record per CDR3 protein. The sample lists 25,000 to 40,000 distinct CDR3 sequences, roughly a quarter occurring once. The specimen sequenced was memory CD4+ T cells sorted from blood. Subset defined: memory CD4+ T cells, CD4+CD45RO+CD25-. The receptor source for this set is a female donor with breast cancer.

By share, this clonotype ranks as medium-sized (0.01 to 0.1%). CDR3: CASSRTSWSTEAFF. DNA for the CDR3: TGCGCCAGCAGCCGGACGTCGTGGTCCACTGAAGCTTTCTTT. The gene calls are TRBV5-1 and TRBJ1-1; no reliable D call. V was trimmed by 4 bases and J by 4 bases, leaving 14 bases between them. The CDR3 is made up of 14 amino acids. Per germline, CDR1 SGHRS and CDR2 YFSETQ.

This clonotype occurred a few times. The V call is TRBV4-3, the J call TRBJ2-3; D possibly uses TRBD1 or TRBD2 (5 bases each). CDR1 and CDR2 from the germline V gene are LGHNA and YSLEER. The CDR3 spans 14 residues. V was trimmed by 3 bases and J by 2 bases, leaving 9 bases between them. CDR3 loop: CASSQGTITDTQYF. The CDR3 DNA reads as TGCGCCAGCAGCCAGGGGACGATCACAGATACGCAGTATTTT.

This clonotype was seen repeatedly, ten times or more. The V and J genes are TRBV28 and TRBJ2-7; D possibly corresponds to TRBD1 (5 bases). Trimming took 4 bases from V and 5 from J, leaving 12 bases between them. The CDR3 consists of 13 residues. Germline V gene data show CDR1 as MDHEN and CDR2 as SYDVKM. The CDR3 spells CASSSRTGHEQYF. CDR3 coding DNA: TGTGCCAGCAGTTCACGTACAGGTCACGAGCAGTACTTC. The variable domain in full, completed from reference TRBV28 and TRBJ2-7, reads DVKVTQSSRYLVKRTGEKVFLECVQDMDHENMFWYRQDPGLGLRLIYFSYDVKMKEKGDIPEGYSVSREKKERFSLILESASTNQTSMYLCASSSRTGHEQYFGPGTRLTVT.

The chain has TRBV5-1 and TRBJ2-5; TRBD1 matches at 7 bases. The germline V gene encodes CDR1 SGHRS and CDR2 YFSETQ. There are 14 residues in the CDR3. V was clipped by 7 bases and J by 5 bases; unmatched bases: 11. For the CDR3, the DNA is TGCGCCAGCGCCCGATCAGGGGGTTGGGAGACCCAGTACTTC. It specifies CASARSGGWETQYF.

This clonotype was observed many times. The chain couples TRBV7-9 to TRBJ2-3; 8 nucleotides align to TRBD2. Germline V gene data show CDR1 as SEHNR and CDR2 as FQNEAQ (reference sequence). The junction had 8 bases not matched to a gene; V was cut back by 5 bases and J by 4 bases. This CDR3 spans 15 amino acids. Here the CDR3 DNA reads TGTGCCAGCAGCCTCTCGGGAGGGTCCCCAGATACGCAGTATTTT. Its translation: CASSLSGGSPDTQYF.

This clonotype occurred a few times. This chain connects TRBV29-1 to TRBJ2-5, with TRBD1 identical over 7 bases. Trimming cost V 4 bases and J 2 bases; bases outside gene matches: 10. This CDR3 contains 15 residues. Germline V gene data show CDR1 as SQVTM and CDR2 as ANQGSEA. CDR3 nucleotides: TGCAGCGTTGTTCCCGGGGACAGAGATCAAGAGACCCAGTACTTC. This encodes CSVVPGDRDQETQYF.

In regard to this clonotype: One junction end does not reproduce the germline sequence, and a read error may be involved. V is TRBV29-1 and J is TRBJ2-1; no reliable D call. The CDR3 has 14 residues. Germline V gives CDR1 SQVTM, CDR2 ANQGSEA. The CDR3 here is CSVVRPPRDNEQFF. The CDR3 DNA reads as TGCAGCGTTGTTCGCCCCCCGCGCGACAACGAGCAGTTCTTC.

V and J are TRBV29-1 and TRBJ2-7; no definite D call. This CDR3 spans 14 amino acids. V was pared by 4 bases and J by 1 base, with 14 bases between. Germline values: CDR1 SQVTM, CDR2 ANQGSEA. The CDR3 is CSVVSPKGSYEQYF. The CDR3 nucleotides are TGCAGCGTTGTAAGCCCTAAGGGATCCTACGAGCAGTACTTC.

This clonotype has ten or more counts. The chain recombines TRBV9 with TRBJ1-4; D ambiguous. The ends were cut back, 1 base at V and 0 bases at J, with 7 bases in the middle. Germline V gives CDR1 SGDLS, CDR2 YYNGEE. This CDR3 has 15 residues. DNA of the CDR3: TGTGCCAGCAGCGTATCGGTCGCAACTAATGAAAAACTGTTTTTT. Amino acids: CASSVSVATNEKLFF.

About this clonotype: This may be a read error, as it is one base from a much larger clone. V and J are TRBV4-1 and TRBJ2-7; 9 bases are shared with TRBD1. This CDR3 has 16 amino acids. The V and J ends lost 8 bases and 1 base, in that order; junction bases with no gene match: 12. CDR1 MGHRA and CDR2 YSYEKL come from the germline V gene. The chain's CDR3 is CASGSTGQGSSYEQYF. In DNA, the CDR3 is TGCGCCAGCGGCTCTACCGGACAGGGGTCTTCCTACGAGCAGTACTTC.

CDR3 region: CASSGAGTSGRMRTDTQYF. CDR3 DNA sequence: TGTGCCAGCAGCGGAGCCGGGACTAGCGGGAGGATGCGCACAGATACGCAGTATTTT. This chain joins TRBV11-2 and TRBJ2-3; TRBD2 matches 15 bases. The CDR3 is 19 residues long. Germline assignment: CDR1 SGHAT and CDR2 FQNNGV. J was trimmed by 1 base and V by 5 bases; bases with no gene match: 10.